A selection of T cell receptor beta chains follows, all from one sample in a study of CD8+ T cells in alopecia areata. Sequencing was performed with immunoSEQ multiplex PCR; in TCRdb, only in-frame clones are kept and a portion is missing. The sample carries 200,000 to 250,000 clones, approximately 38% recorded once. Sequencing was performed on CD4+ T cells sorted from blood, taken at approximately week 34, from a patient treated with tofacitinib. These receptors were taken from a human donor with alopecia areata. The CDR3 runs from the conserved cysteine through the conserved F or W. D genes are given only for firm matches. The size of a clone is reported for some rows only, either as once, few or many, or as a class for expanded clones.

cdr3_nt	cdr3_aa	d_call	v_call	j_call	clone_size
TGCAGCGTTCTCGGAGGAGGGGGGAGCACAGATACGCAGTATTTT	CSVLGGGGSTDTQYF	.	TRBV29-1	TRBJ2-3	.
TGTGCCAGCAGCTTAAGGGGGCGGGGGAACCAGCCCCAGCATTTT	CASSLRGRGNQPQHF	TRBD1	TRBV13	TRBJ1-5	.
TGTGCCAGTAGCCCGACTAGCGGGGTATACGAGCAGTACTTC	CASSPTSGVYEQYF	TRBD2	TRBV19	TRBJ2-7	once
TGCGCCAGCGGGTCGAGGGAGCAGTACTTC	CASGSREQYF	.	TRBV4-1	TRBJ2-7	.
TGCAGCGGAGGGGACAGGGCCTACGAGCAGTACTTC	CSGGDRAYEQYF	TRBD1	TRBV29-1	TRBJ2-7	.
TGTGCCAGCGGTGCTGGACTGGAAGAGACCCAGTACTTC	CASGAGLEETQYF	.	TRBV6-4	TRBJ2-5	few
TGTGCCAGCAGCCTGCAGGGTCCCACCATTAACTATGGCTACACCTTC	CASSLQGPTINYGYTF	.	TRBV7-2	TRBJ1-2	few
TGCAGCGCACATGGACAGCCGAACACTGAAGCTTTCTTT	CSAHGQPNTEAFF	.	TRBV29-1	TRBJ1-1	.
TGTGCCAGCAGCCCGGCCTGGGAGGCGGACGGAAACACCATATATTTT	CASSPAWEADGNTIYF	.	TRBV7-9	TRBJ1-3	.
TGTGCCAGCACTCCTGAGGGCAGCTCCTACGAGCAGTACTTC	CASTPEGSSYEQYF	.	TRBV2	TRBJ2-7	.
TGTGCCAGCAGCTTGGGAGGCAGAGATTTCACAGATACGCAGTATTTT	CASSLGGRDFTDTQYF	.	TRBV5-6	TRBJ2-3	.
TGTGCCAGCAGTGAAGCCGTGGCAGGGAAGGACGAGCAGTACTTC	CASSEAVAGKDEQYF	.	TRBV6-1	TRBJ2-7	.
TGTGCCAGCAGTCCAATCCGGGACGGAGCCTACGAGCAGTACTTC	CASSPIRDGAYEQYF	.	TRBV6-1	TRBJ2-7	.
TGTGCCAGCAGCATTACAAGGGAGGTTGGGGCCAACGTCCTGACTTTC	CASSITREVGANVLTF	.	TRBV7-9	TRBJ2-6	.
TGTGCCAGCAGCCCCCATTATGGTGGGAGCTCCTACAATGAGCAGTTCTTC	CASSPHYGGSSYNEQFF	.	TRBV14	TRBJ2-1	few
TGTGCCAGCAGCCAAGCTCGGGGGCCCCAGCATTTT	CASSQARGPQHF	.	TRBV14	TRBJ1-5	.
TGCGCCAGCAGCTTGGACGGCAGCCGGAACACTGAAGCTTTCTTT	CASSLDGSRNTEAFF	.	TRBV5-1	TRBJ1-1	.
TGCAGCGTGCGGGGCACCCTACAGGCGGGAGCTTTCTTT	CSVRGTLQAGAFF	.	TRBV29-1	TRBJ1-1	.
TGTGCCAGCAGCTTAGTTTCGGCTTGGGGCTCTGGGGCCAACGTCCTGACTTTC	CASSLVSAWGSGANVLTF	.	TRBV7-9	TRBJ2-6	many
TGTGCCAGCAGTTATTGGCAGAACACTGAAGCTTTCTTT	CASSYWQNTEAFF	.	TRBV6-5	TRBJ1-1	once
TGTGCCAGCAGGGCTGGAGGGAATACTGAAGCTTTCTTT	CASRAGGNTEAFF	.	TRBV6-1	TRBJ1-1	.
TGTGCCAGCTCACTAACGACAGGAGAAAACATTCAGTACTTC	CASSLTTGENIQYF	.	TRBV18	TRBJ2-4	few
TGCGCCAGCAGACAAGGGTTTGATGAAAAACTGTTTTTT	CASRQGFDEKLFF	.	TRBV4-1	TRBJ1-4	few
TGTGCCAGCTCACCACGGACGGCTCGTGGTGATGGCTACACCTTC	CASSPRTARGDGYTF	.	TRBV18	TRBJ1-2	.
TGTGCCAGCAGGGAAGCGCGGGACGCCGGTGGTGGTGAAGCTTTCTTT	CASREARDAGGGEAFF	.	TRBV2	TRBJ1-1	.
TGTGCCAGTGCTGACCTTGGGGGCCGTGATACGCAGTATTTT	CASADLGGRDTQYF	.	TRBV19	TRBJ2-3	few
TGTGCCAGCAGCTTCGCTGGGGGGGATAAAAAGGGGTTCTTC	CASSFAGGDKKGFF	TRBD2	TRBV11-2	TRBJ2-1	few
TGTGCCAGCAGCCCGCCGGGACTAGCGGACAATGAGCAGTTCTTC	CASSPPGLADNEQFF	TRBD2	TRBV7-9	TRBJ2-1	few
TGTGCCAGCTCACCCTCCCAGGCCTCTGGAAACACCATATATTTT	CASSPSQASGNTIYF	.	TRBV18	TRBJ1-3	few
TGTGCCAGCAGTCCCCGACTAGCGGGATTCAATGAGCAGTTCTTC	CASSPRLAGFNEQFF	TRBD2	TRBV27	TRBJ2-1	.
TGTGCCAGCAGTTACGAGGGAGGCAGTGGCTACACCTTC	CASSYEGGSGYTF	.	TRBV6-5	TRBJ1-2	few
TGTGCCAGCAGCGTAGGGGATCTGAAGGATGGCTATGGCTACACCTTC	CASSVGDLKDGYGYTF	.	TRBV9	TRBJ1-2	.
TGCGCCAGCAGCCCATTCGCTGATACGCAGTATTTT	CASSPFADTQYF	.	TRBV5-1	TRBJ2-3	.
TGTGCCATCAGATTTACGGGACAGGGCCGGTTTGGTGGCTACACCTTC	CAIRFTGQGRFGGYTF	TRBD1	TRBV10-3	TRBJ1-2	few
TGCAGTGCTGAGGACAGGGAAGCTTTCTTT	CSAEDREAFF	TRBD1	TRBV20-1	TRBJ1-1	few
TGCAGCGTTGAAGATCGTCCAGGGCGGTATGGCTACACCTTC	CSVEDRPGRYGYTF	.	TRBV29-1	TRBJ1-2	.
TGTGCCAGCTCAGCAACGACAGGGGTGAACACTGAAGCTTTCTTT	CASSATTGVNTEAFF	TRBD1	TRBV18	TRBJ1-1	few
TGTGCCTGGAGTAGAGCCCCCAATCAGCCCCAGCATTTT	CAWSRAPNQPQHF	.	TRBV30	TRBJ1-5	.
TGCGCCAGCAGTCGCTGGGCAGCTGGTACCGGGGCCAACGTCCTGACTTTC	CASSRWAAGTGANVLTF	.	TRBV5-1	TRBJ2-6	few
TGTGCCAGCAGTTACTCGGCCTACGAGCAGTACTTC	CASSYSAYEQYF	.	TRBV6-6	TRBJ2-7	.
TGCAGCGCCAGCGTGATTGAATACAATGAGCAGTTCTTC	CSASVIEYNEQFF	.	TRBV29-1	TRBJ2-1	few
TGTGCCAGCAGCGTAGGGGGAAACGCCTACAATGAGCAGTTCTTC	CASSVGGNAYNEQFF	.	TRBV9	TRBJ2-1	.
TGTGCCTGGAGTGGCTACACCTTC	CAWSGYTF	.	TRBV30	TRBJ1-2	few
TGTGCCAGCAGTTACCGGCCCGAGGGTTCCTACGAGCAGTACTTC	CASSYRPEGSYEQYF	.	TRBV6-5	TRBJ2-7	.
TGCGCCAGCAGCATACACCGTACCGACAGGGGACTCTACGAGCAGTACTTC	CASSIHRTDRGLYEQYF	TRBD1	TRBV5-1	TRBJ2-7	few
TGCGCCAGCAGCTCCCTAGGGGCGGGGCACGCGGAAGCTTTCTTT	CASSSLGAGHAEAFF	.	TRBV5-1	TRBJ1-1	.
TGTGCCAGCAGCCTCCTCAGGGGAGAGGATGGCTACACCTTC	CASSLLRGEDGYTF	.	TRBV7-2	TRBJ1-2	few
TGCGCCAGCAGCCGAAGGGGACTAGCGGGAGGGCGAACCTACGAGCAGTACTTC	CASSRRGLAGGRTYEQYF	TRBD2	TRBV4-1	TRBJ2-7	few
TGTGCCAGCAGCTTAGGGGACAGGGGCCAAGAGACCCAGTACTTC	CASSLGDRGQETQYF	TRBD1	TRBV7-9	TRBJ2-5	.
TGCAGTGCTACCCTCGGAAACACCATATATTTT	CSATLGNTIYF	.	TRBV20-1	TRBJ1-3	.
TGTGCCAGTAGTATCGGGGGGACCACCCGGGGCTACACCTTC	CASSIGGTTRGYTF	.	TRBV19	TRBJ1-2	few
TGCAGCGTTGAGCCGGGGGACAGGAACTACGAGCAGTACTTC	CSVEPGDRNYEQYF	TRBD1	TRBV29-1	TRBJ2-7	few